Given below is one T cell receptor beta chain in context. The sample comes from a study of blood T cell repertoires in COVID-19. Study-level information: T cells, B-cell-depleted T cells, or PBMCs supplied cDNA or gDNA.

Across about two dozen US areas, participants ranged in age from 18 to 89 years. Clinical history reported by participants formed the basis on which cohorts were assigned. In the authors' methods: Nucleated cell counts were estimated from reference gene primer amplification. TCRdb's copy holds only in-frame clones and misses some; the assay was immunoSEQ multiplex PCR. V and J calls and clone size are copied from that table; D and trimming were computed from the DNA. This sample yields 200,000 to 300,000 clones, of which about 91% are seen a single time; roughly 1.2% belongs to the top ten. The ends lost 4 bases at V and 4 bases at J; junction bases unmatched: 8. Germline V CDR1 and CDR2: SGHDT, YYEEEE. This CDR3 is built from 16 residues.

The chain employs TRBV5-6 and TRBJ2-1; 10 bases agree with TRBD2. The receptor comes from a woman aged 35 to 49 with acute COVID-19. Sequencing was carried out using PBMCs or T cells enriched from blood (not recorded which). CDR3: CASSTVAGGLYNEQFF. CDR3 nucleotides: TGTGCCAGCAGCACGGTAGCGGGAGGCTTATACAATGAGCAGTTCTTC.